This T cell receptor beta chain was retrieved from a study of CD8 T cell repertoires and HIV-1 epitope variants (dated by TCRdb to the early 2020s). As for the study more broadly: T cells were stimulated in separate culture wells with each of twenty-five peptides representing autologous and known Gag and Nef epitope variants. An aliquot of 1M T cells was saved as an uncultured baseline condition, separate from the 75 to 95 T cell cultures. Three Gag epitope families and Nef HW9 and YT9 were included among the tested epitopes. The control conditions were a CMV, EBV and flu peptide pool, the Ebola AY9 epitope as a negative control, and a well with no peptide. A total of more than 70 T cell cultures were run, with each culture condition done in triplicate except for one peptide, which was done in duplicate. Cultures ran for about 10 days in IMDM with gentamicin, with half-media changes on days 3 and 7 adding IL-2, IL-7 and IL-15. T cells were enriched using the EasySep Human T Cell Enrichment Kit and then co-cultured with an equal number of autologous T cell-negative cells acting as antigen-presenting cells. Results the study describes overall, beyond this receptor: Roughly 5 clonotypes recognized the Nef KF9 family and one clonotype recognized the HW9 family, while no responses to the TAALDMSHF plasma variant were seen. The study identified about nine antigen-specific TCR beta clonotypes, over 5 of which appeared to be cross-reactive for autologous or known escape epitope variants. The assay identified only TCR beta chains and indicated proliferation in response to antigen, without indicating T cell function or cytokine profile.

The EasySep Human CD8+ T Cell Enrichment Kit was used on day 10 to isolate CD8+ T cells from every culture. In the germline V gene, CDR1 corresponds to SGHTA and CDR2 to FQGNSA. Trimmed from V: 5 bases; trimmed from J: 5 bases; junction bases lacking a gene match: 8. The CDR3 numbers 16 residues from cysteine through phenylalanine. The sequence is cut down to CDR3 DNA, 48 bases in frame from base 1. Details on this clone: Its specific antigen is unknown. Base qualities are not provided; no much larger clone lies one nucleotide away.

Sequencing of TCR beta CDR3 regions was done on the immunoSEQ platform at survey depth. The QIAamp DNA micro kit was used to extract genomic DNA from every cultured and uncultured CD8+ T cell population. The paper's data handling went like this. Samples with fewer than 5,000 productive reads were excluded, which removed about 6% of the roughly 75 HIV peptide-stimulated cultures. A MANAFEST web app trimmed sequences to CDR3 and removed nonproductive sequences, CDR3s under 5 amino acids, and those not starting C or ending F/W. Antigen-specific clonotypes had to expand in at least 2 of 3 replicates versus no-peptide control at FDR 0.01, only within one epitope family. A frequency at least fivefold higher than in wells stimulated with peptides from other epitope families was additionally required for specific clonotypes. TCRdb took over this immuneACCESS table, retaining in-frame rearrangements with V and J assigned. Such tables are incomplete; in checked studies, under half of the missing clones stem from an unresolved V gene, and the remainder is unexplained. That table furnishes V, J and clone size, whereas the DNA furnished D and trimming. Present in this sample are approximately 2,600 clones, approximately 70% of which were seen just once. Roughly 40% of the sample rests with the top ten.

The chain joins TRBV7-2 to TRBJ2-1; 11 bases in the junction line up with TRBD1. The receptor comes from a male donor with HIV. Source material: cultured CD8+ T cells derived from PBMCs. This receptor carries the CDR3 CASSVTGQGGHNEQFF. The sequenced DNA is TGTGCCAGCAGCGTAACGGGACAGGGGGGGCACAATGAGCAGTTCTTC.